The 14 T cell receptor beta chains listed next were all sequenced from one sample in a study of somatic mutations in T cells in chronic GVHD. TCRdb's copy holds only in-frame clones and misses some; the assay was immunoSEQ multiplex PCR. Among 11,000 to 15,000 clones, around 82% were seen once, and the ten largest hold approximately 29%. The specimen was Vbeta20-negative CD4+ T cells from blood. All receptors derive from a male patient aged 50 to 60 with chronic graft-versus-host disease. Some of these T cells may belong to the graft donor.

The chain carries TRBV10-3 and TRBJ2-3, with no clear D. Looked up from germline, CDR1 is ENHRY and CDR2 is SYGVKD. Trimming pared 7 bases from V and 3 bases from J, leaving 11 bases between. The CDR3 runs 13 residues. CDR3 in amino acids: CAITNYRTDTQYF. DNA of the CDR3: TGTGCCATCACCAATTACAGAACAGATACGCAGTATTTT.

The chain employs TRBV10-3 and TRBJ2-7; perhaps TRBD1 as D (6 bases). Germline values: CDR1 ENHRY, CDR2 SYGVKD. Trimming shortened V by 4 bases and J by 2 bases, and 21 bases separated the two germline ends. This CDR3 contains 17 residues. CDR3 region: CAISVTSGAASTYEQYF. The CDR3 DNA sequence: TGTGCCATCAGTGTCACCTCAGGGGCGGCATCTACCTACGAGCAGTACTTC.

About this clone itself: At the DNA level, this CDR3 is encoded by other sequences in the same sample as well. V is TRBV2 and J is TRBJ1-3; unclear D gene. The V gene's germline CDR1 is SNHLY and CDR2 FYNNEI. Trimming shortened V by 7 bases and J by 2 bases, and 12 bases separated the two germline ends. This CDR3 contains 14 residues. CDR3 in amino acids: CASTAGITGNTIYF. As DNA, the CDR3 is TGTGCCAGCACCGCCGGGATAACTGGAAACACCATATATTTT.

This clone was seen a handful of times. The genes are TRBV28 and TRBJ2-2; no reliable D call. The CDR3 is 14 amino acids. Trimming removed 2 bases from V and 8 bases from J, with 12 bases in between. Per the germline V gene, CDR1 is MDHEN and CDR2 is SYDVKM. CDR3 sequence (DNA): TGTGCCAGCAGTTTAGCGAGCGACCGGGGGGAGCTGTTTTTT. Translation gives CASSLASDRGELFF.

The chain is built from TRBV19 and TRBJ2-7, with a tentative D call TRBD1 (5 bases). The CDR3 runs 15 residues. The germline V and J ends were trimmed by 6 bases and 5 bases, with 20 bases remaining between them. In germline, CDR1 is LNHDA, CDR2 SQIVND (reference sequence). CDR3 amino acids: CASSTRTSPTNEQYF. The CDR3 region has the DNA TGTGCCAGTAGCACCCGGACATCACCCACGAACGAGCAGTACTTC.

V is TRBV2 and J is TRBJ2-5; 9 bases line up with TRBD1. Trimming cost V 7 bases and J 5 bases; bases outside gene matches: 11. This CDR3 contains 15 residues. Germline loops: CDR1 SNHLY, CDR2 FYNNEI. In nucleotides, the CDR3 is TGTGCCAGCACTTTGGGACAGGGTGTAGGCGAGACCCAGTACTTC. As protein: CASTLGQGVGETQYF.

The chain recombines TRBV7-2 with TRBJ1-2, with 7 bases that match TRBD1. V lost 3 bases to trimming and J lost 5 bases; unmatched junction nucleotides: 3. In germline, CDR1 is SGHTA, CDR2 FQGNSA. The CDR3 sequence is 13 residues long. CDR3 amino acids: CASSLGQSYGYTF. CDR3 nucleotides: TGTGCCAGCAGCTTGGGACAGAGTTATGGCTACACCTTC. Full variable domain (missing parts from reference TRBV7-2 and TRBJ1-2): GAGVSQSPSNKVTEKGKDVELRCDPISGHTALYWYRQSLGQGLEFLIYFQGNSAPDKSGLPSDRFSAERTGGSVSTLTIQRTQQEDSAVYLCASSLGQSYGYTFGSGTRLTVV.

The genes are TRBV6-6 and TRBJ2-3; the match to TRBD2 covers 10 bases. V trimming: 0 bases; J trimming: 4 bases; junction bases outside the gene matches: 4. The CDR3 consists of 16 residues. CDR1 is MNHNY and CDR2 is SVGAGI in the germline V gene (reference sequence). CDR3: CASSYSTAGGPDTQYF. Here the CDR3 DNA reads TGTGCCAGCAGTTACTCGACAGCGGGGGGGCCAGATACGCAGTATTTT.

The rearrangement uses TRBV7-2 and TRBJ1-1; D not resolved. CDR3 size: 13 residues. V lost 2 bases and J 4 bases, leaving 8 bases between the germline ends. Germline assignment: CDR1 SGHTA and CDR2 FQGNSA. CDR3 DNA sequence: TGTGCCAGCAGCTTATCTATCGGCACTGAAGCTTTCTTT. Its translation: CASSLSIGTEAFF.

This clone occurred once. The V call is TRBV19, the J call TRBJ2-6; TRBD1 matches 10 bases. The J segment lost 10 bases and the V segment lost 4 bases, leaving 4 bases of the junction unmatched. Germline V gene lookup returns CDR1 LNHDA and CDR2 SQIVND (reference sequence). The CDR3 has 14 amino acids. The CDR3 sequence: CASSTGTGENVLTF. In DNA form, the CDR3 reads TGTGCCAGTAGTACCGGGACAGGGGAAAACGTCCTGACTTTC.

The chain is built from TRBV6-6 and TRBJ2-7; TRBD1 matches at 8 bases. V lost 5 bases to trimming and J lost 12 bases; unmatched junction nucleotides: 6. CDR3 size: 11 residues. CDR1 is MNHNY and CDR2 is SVGAGI in the germline V gene (reference sequence). The CDR3 loop reads CASSLRDRMYF. In DNA, the CDR3 is TGTGCCAGCAGTCTCCGGGACAGGATGTACTTC.

V and J are TRBV28 and TRBJ1-5, with D perhaps TRBD1 (6 bases). Trimming removed 5 bases from V and 3 bases from J, with 11 bases in between. The CDR3 is 14 residues long. Germline lookup yields CDR1 MDHEN and CDR2 SYDVKM. CDR3 residues: CASSPDRNNQPQHF. The CDR3 DNA sequence: TGTGCCAGCAGTCCGGACAGAAACAATCAGCCCCAGCATTTT.

This clone has just one count. This chain links TRBV19 with TRBJ2-2; weak D call: TRBD2 (5 bases). Trimming left V 8 bases short and J 8 bases short, with 12 bases between. The CDR3 is made up of 12 amino acids. Germline V gene sequence: CDR1 LNHDA, CDR2 SQIVND (reference sequence). The CDR3 reads CASSKAGGELFF. Here the CDR3 DNA reads TGTGCCAGTTCCAAGGCGGGTGGGGAGCTGTTTTTT.

The V and J genes are TRBV6-5 and TRBJ2-5, with D unresolved. V was clipped by 4 bases and J by 3 bases, with 9 bases between them. CDR3 length: 13 residues. The germline gives CDR1 MNHEY, CDR2 SVGAGI. CDR3 DNA sequence: TGTGCCAGCAGTTTCCACAGAAAAGAGACCCAGTACTTC. It encodes CASSFHRKETQYF.